The 20 T cell receptor beta chains below all came from one sample that was sequenced in a study of blood T cell repertoires in COVID-19. Assay used: immunoSEQ multiplex PCR; TCRdb lists only in-frame clones, some missing. The data hold approximately 220,000 clones, with around 90% observed a single time. The source material was PBMCs or T cells enriched from blood (not recorded which). Receptor source: a woman between 25 and 40 years old who had recovered from COVID-19.

This clone was seen a handful of times. This rearrangement joins TRBV6-5 to TRBJ1-2, with D possibly being TRBD1 (6 bases). The CDR3 loop spans 13 amino acids. V lost 6 bases and J lost 2, with 10 bases in between. Per the germline V gene, CDR1 is MNHEY and CDR2 is SVGAGI. CDR3 coding DNA: TGTGCCAGCAGCCGAGACAGGAACTATGGCTACACCTTC. Its translation is CASSRDRNYGYTF.

This clone was seen once. CDR3 loop: CASSYIGAPYGYTF. The CDR3 DNA is TGTGCCAGCAGCTACATAGGGGCCCCTTATGGCTACACCTTC. The gene calls are TRBV7-2 and TRBJ1-2; possible D gene TRBD1, 5 bases. Deletions cut 4 bases from V and 5 bases from J, with 14 bases between. The CDR3 extends over 14 amino acids. Germline V lookup: CDR1 SGHTA, CDR2 FQGNSA.

V and J are TRBV4-3 and TRBJ1-5, with 7 positions matching TRBD1. The CDR3 is 16 residues long. V gave up 0 bases and J gave up 4 bases; unmatched junction bases: 6. In germline, CDR1 is LGHNA, CDR2 YSLEER. CDR3 sequence (DNA): TGCGCCAGCAGCCAAGATCAAACAGGGGATAATCAGCCCCAGCATTTT. This codes for CASSQDQTGDNQPQHF.

The chain combines TRBV5-4 with TRBJ2-3, with D perhaps TRBD2 (6 bases). The germline V gene encodes CDR1 SGHNT and CDR2 YYREEE (reference sequence). The CDR3 is 14 residues long. The V end was cut by 4 bases, the J end by 4 bases, with 13 bases between. This CDR3 is CASSPGIAADTQYF. In DNA, the CDR3 is TGTGCCAGCAGCCCGGGGATAGCGGCAGATACGCAGTATTTT.

V gene TRBV19 combines with J gene TRBJ1-5; a possible D gene is TRBD1 (5 bases). CDR1 and CDR2 (germline): LNHDA, SQIVND (reference sequence). The V gene lost 6 bases and the J gene lost 2 bases, with 11 bases spanning the gap. The CDR3 is made up of 14 amino acids. The CDR3 nucleotides are TGTGCCAGTAGATCCAGGGAACGCAATCAGCCCCAGCATTTT. Translation: CASRSRERNQPQHF.

The chain links TRBV11-2 to TRBJ1-1; 8 bases fit TRBD1. The CDR3 extends over 18 amino acids. The J segment lost 1 base and the V segment lost 3 bases, leaving 13 bases of the junction unmatched. CDR1 and CDR2 from the germline V gene are SGHAT and FQNNGV. The CDR3 sequence is CASSLGRGRSWGNTEAFF. DNA for the CDR3: TGTGCCAGCAGCTTGGGCAGGGGGCGAAGCTGGGGGAACACTGAAGCTTTCTTT.

This chain joins TRBV29-1 and TRBJ1-1; no definite D call. CDR3 length equals 14 residues. Germline loops: CDR1 SQVTM, CDR2 ANQGSEA. Trimming cost V 4 bases and J 2 bases, with 14 bases left between them. The CDR3 region is CSVGVWAKNTEAFF. CDR3 DNA: TGCAGCGTTGGCGTTTGGGCAAAAAACACTGAAGCTTTCTTT.

The chain carries TRBV11-2 and TRBJ1-2, with TRBD1 as a possible D gene (5 bases). This CDR3 region has 14 residues. Germline CDR1 is SGHAT and CDR2 is FQNNGV. The germline V and J ends were trimmed by 1 base and 8 bases, with 14 bases remaining between them. Here the CDR3 reads CASSLGGTGWGYTF. DNA for the CDR3: TGTGCCAGCAGCTTAGGGGGGACTGGTTGGGGCTACACCTTC.

The CDR3 here is CASSTGTGLSYEQYF. As DNA, the CDR3 is TGTGCCAGTAGTACTGGGACAGGGCTCTCCTACGAGCAGTACTTC. V gene TRBV19 combines with J gene TRBJ2-7; 9 bases line up with TRBD1. This CDR3 contains 15 residues. Germline CDR1 is LNHDA and CDR2 is SQIVND (reference sequence). Trimming at V came to 4 bases and at J to 0 bases, leaving 4 bases not matched to a gene. Full variable domain (remainder filled in from reference TRBV19 and TRBJ2-7): DGGITQSPKYLFRKEGQNVTLSCEQNLNHDAMYWYRQDPGQGLRLIYYSQIVNDFQKGDIAEGYSVSREKKESFPLTVTSAQKNPTAFYLCASSTGTGLSYEQYFGPGTRLTVT.

V and J are TRBV19 and TRBJ2-1, with 10 bases aligning to TRBD1. The length of the CDR3 is 12 residues. With 3 bases clipped from V and 14 bases from J, the junction kept 4 bases outside the gene matches. Germline loops: CDR1 LNHDA, CDR2 SQIVND (reference sequence). The CDR3 bases are TGTGCCAGTAGTATCCCCGGGACAGGGGAGTTCTTC. Translating gives CASSIPGTGEFF. The full variable domain, completed using reference TRBV19 and TRBJ2-1, is DGGITQSPKYLFRKEGQNVTLSCEQNLNHDAMYWYRQDPGQGLRLIYYSQIVNDFQKGDIAEGYSVSREKKESFPLTVTSAQKNPTAFYLCASSIPGTGEFFGPGTRLTVL.

The genes are TRBV9 and TRBJ1-2; 10 bases agree with TRBD1. The germline CDR1 and CDR2 sequences are SGDLS and YYNGEE. The CDR3 runs to 15 residues. Unmatched junction bases numbered 10, after V lost 0 bases and J lost 11 bases. The CDR3 nucleotides are TGTGCCAGCAGCGTAGATTCAGGGACAGGGGTTGGGTACACCTTC. As protein: CASSVDSGTGVGYTF.

The genes are TRBV10-1 and TRBJ2-1; 9 bases agree with TRBD2. Losses at the gene ends were 3 bases for V and 8 bases for J; bases not matched to a gene: 8. Germline lookup yields CDR1 WNHNN and CDR2 SYGVQD (reference sequence). The CDR3 sequence is 15 residues long. The CDR3 DNA reads TGCGCCAGCAGTGACGGGGGCGGGGGGGCCTATGAGCAGTTCTTC. It specifies CASSDGGGGAYEQFF.

The chain joins TRBV5-4 to TRBJ2-5; D not resolved. This CDR3 is built from 13 residues. Germline-derived CDR1 and CDR2 are SGHNT and YYREEE (reference sequence). V lost 0 bases, J lost 2 bases, and 5 bases lay in between. The CDR3: CASSLARQETQYF. The CDR3 bases are TGTGCCAGCAGCTTGGCCAGGCAAGAGACCCAGTACTTC.

The chain couples TRBV7-2 to TRBJ1-1; D possibly corresponds to TRBD1 (6 bases). The V gene lost 8 bases and the J gene lost 4 bases, with 17 bases spanning the gap. This CDR3 is 14 amino acids long. CDR1 is SGHTA, CDR2 FQGNSA, per germline. The CDR3 DNA reads as TGTGCCAGCGGTGACAGGCCTTTCAGCACTGAAGCTTTCTTT. It yields the protein CASGDRPFSTEAFF.

This chain connects TRBV2 to TRBJ1-2; D uncertain. The V and J ends lost 1 base and 3 bases respectively, with 12 bases between them. Germline-derived CDR1 and CDR2 are SNHLY and FYNNEI. CDR3 length: 15 amino acids. The CDR3 here is CASSEGQAPYYGYTF. CDR3 bases: TGTGCCAGCAGTGAAGGTCAGGCGCCCTACTATGGCTACACCTTC.

The genes are TRBV7-3 and TRBJ1-1; D is uncertain. The V end lost 5 bases, the J end lost 1 base, and 11 bases lay between the germline ends. CDR1 SGHTA and CDR2 FQGTGA come from the germline V gene. This CDR3 region has 14 residues. The CDR3 bases are TGTGCCAGCAGCCCCGGGGTCTCGAACACTGAAGCTTTCTTT. This translates into CASSPGVSNTEAFF.

The V gene is TRBV19, the J gene TRBJ1-4; TRBD1 is a possible D gene (5 bases). The CDR3 extends over 15 amino acids. CDR1 and CDR2 from the germline V gene are LNHDA and SQIVND (reference sequence). Trimming stripped 4 bases from V and 1 base from J, with 10 bases between. The CDR3 nucleotides are TGTGCCAGTAGTACGGGGGGTCGAACTAATGAAAAACTGTTTTTT. Its translation is CASSTGGRTNEKLFF.

The chain employs TRBV7-8 and TRBJ2-2; D not certain. This CDR3 comprises 15 residues. Germline CDR1 and CDR2: SGHVS and FQNEAQ. Trimming took 3 bases from V and 0 from J, leaving 8 bases between them. CDR3 sequence reads: CASSFVSSNTGELFF. The CDR3 coding sequence is TGTGCCAGCAGCTTTGTCTCCTCGAACACCGGGGAGCTGTTTTTT.

This rearrangement joins TRBV18 to TRBJ2-5; tentative D call: TRBD2 (6 bases). CDR3 length equals 15 residues. Germline V gives CDR1 KGHSH, CDR2 LQKENI. V shed 3 bases and J shed 1 base, with 12 bases lying between them. Here the CDR3 DNA reads TGTGCCAGCTCACCGGGACTGGGCGGCCAAGAGACCCAGTACTTC. Translated: CASSPGLGGQETQYF.

The chain uses TRBV5-1 and TRBJ1-3; 8 bases are shared with TRBD1. The J segment lost 2 bases and the V segment lost 4 bases, leaving 8 bases of the junction unmatched. In germline, CDR1 is SGHRS, CDR2 YFSETQ. There are 16 residues in the CDR3. DNA of the CDR3: TGCGCCAGCAGCAGGGACAGGTGGGGCACTGGAAACACCATATATTTT. It is translated as CASSRDRWGTGNTIYF.